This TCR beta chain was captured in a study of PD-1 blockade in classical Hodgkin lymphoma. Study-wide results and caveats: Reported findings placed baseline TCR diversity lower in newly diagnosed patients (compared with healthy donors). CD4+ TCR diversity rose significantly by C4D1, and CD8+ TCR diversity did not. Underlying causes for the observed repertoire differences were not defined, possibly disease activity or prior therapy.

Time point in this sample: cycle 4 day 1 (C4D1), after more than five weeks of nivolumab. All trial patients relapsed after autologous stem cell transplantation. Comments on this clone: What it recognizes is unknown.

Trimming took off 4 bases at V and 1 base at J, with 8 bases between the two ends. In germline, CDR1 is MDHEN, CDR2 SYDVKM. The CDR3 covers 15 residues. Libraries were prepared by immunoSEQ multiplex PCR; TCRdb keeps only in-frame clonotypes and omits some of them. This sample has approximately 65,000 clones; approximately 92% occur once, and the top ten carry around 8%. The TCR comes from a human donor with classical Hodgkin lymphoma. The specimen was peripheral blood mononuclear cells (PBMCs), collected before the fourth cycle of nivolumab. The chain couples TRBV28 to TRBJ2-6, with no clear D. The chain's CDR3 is CASSSRKSGANVLTF. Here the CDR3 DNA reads TGTGCCAGCAGTTCAAGGAAGTCTGGGGCCAACGTCCTGACTTTC.